This TCR beta chain was observed in a study of T cell responses to AZD1222 COVID-19 vaccine (dated by TCRdb to the early 2020s). About the full investigation: Because spike-specific TCR depth and breadth did not differ between the two schedules, AZD1222 recipients who got a second dose at roughly 4 weeks were pooled with those who got a second dose at roughly 12 weeks. TCR sequencing covered some 250 trial participants: 200 to 220 given two doses of AZD1222 and 26 given two doses of MenACWY control vaccine. Trial participants were enrolled by age into 18-55, 56-69 and 70-plus year subgroups, with roughly 160, 29 and 62 TCR-sequenced participants respectively.

The CDR3 regions of human TCRbeta chains were analyzed by immunosequencing. Concerning the study's data processing: TCRs in the repertoires were compared against a reference library of SARS-CoV-2-specific TCRs that had been generated with the MIRA antigen-specificity platform. Breadth was defined as the fraction of unique TCRs that were SARS-CoV-2-associated. Depth was defined as the fraction of total T cells that were SARS-CoV-2-associated. Using the MIRA data, each spike-specific TCR was mapped to the spike region that the TCR reacts to and placed in a CD4 or CD8 class. Log10-transformed breadth and depth values were compared by one-way ANOVA with Sidak's multiple comparisons tests. TCRdb took this table from immuneACCESS and kept in-frame rearrangements with V and J called. Such tables lack part of the clones; where checked against another copy, unresolved V genes explain under half of the gap, and the rest is unexplained. That table furnishes V, J and clone size, whereas the DNA furnished D and trimming. Within this sample are around 130,000 clones, with about 93% of them counted one time only. Approximately 6.3% of the sample lies in the top ten.

Summary of the overall study and its limitations: Nearly half of unique spike-specific TCRs reportedly recognized epitopes outside regions mutated in the B.1.351 and B.1.1.7 variants. Because no day 14 peak-response samples were available, repertoires were characterized only after the peak T cell response. In the small 56-69-year group, the increase in depth fell short of significance, most likely because of low power. Participants were mostly white British and included more females than males, and it was suggested by the authors that clonal diversity may have been underestimated. After two AZD1222 doses, spike-specific TCR breadth and depth were significantly higher than at day 0 and than in MenACWY recipients. Only five or six AZD1222 recipients were SARS-CoV-2 seropositive at baseline, limiting conclusions about previously exposed vaccinees. The whole spike protein was spanned by vaccine-associated CD4 TCRs, and dominant responses were seen in regions 160-218 and 743-854.

Sample time point, as interpreted from the label and publication: baseline before first vaccination. Vaccinee samples came from UK trials COV001 and COV002, including a single-blind randomized controlled phase 2/3 trial of AZD1222 (ChAdOx1 nCoV-19) in healthy adults. Trial participant PBMC samples were collected at day 0 and day 28 after the second dose for TCRbeta chain sequencing. As concerns this clone: The antigen it binds to is not known. It has no much larger one-base neighbor in the sample; base qualities were not kept.

This TCR was recovered from an adult in good health. Sample: peripheral blood, taken on day 0 of AZD1222 vaccination.

The bases are TGTGCCTGGAGTAGGGGGGCTCGTCAGCCCCAGCATTTT. Its protein product is CAWSRGARQPQHF. The chain is encoded by TRBV30 joined to TRBJ1-5; tentative D gene TRBD1, with 6 bases matching. As encoded in the germline V gene (reference sequence), CDR1 is GTSNPN while CDR2 is SVGIG. V is cut by 2 bases and J by 6 bases, and the space between the germline ends is 11 bases. Its CDR3 holds 13 amino acids, cysteine through phenylalanine. The read is trimmed to its CDR3 DNA, 39 bases read in frame from base 1.